These T cell receptor beta chains were read from a single sample in a study of identical twins. MiXCR, applied by TCRdb to the 5' RACE reads, yields one record per CDR3 protein. The sample carries hundreds of thousands of distinct CDR3 sequences, 8% to 9.5% recorded once. The data were also submitted as part of a second study, on yellow fever vaccine responses in identical twins.

Material: CD8+ T cells sorted from blood. These receptors all stem from a woman under 30 in good health. CDR3s include the opening cysteine and the closing phenylalanine or tryptophan. D genes are given only for firm matches. A row's size may be missing; if present it is once, few, many or a size class.

cdr3_length d_call clone_size j_call v_call cdr3_aa cdr3_nt
20 TRBD1 few TRBJ2-3 TRBV11-2 CASSSSAATGFPSSYDTQYF TGTGCCAGCAGCTCCTCAGCCGCGACAGGGTTCCCTTCTTCTTACGATACGCAGTATTTT
14 NA many TRBJ1-1 TRBV5-1 CASSLGQQNTEAFF TGCGCCAGCAGCTTGGGACAACAGAACACTGAAGCTTTCTTT
16 NA many TRBJ2-3 TRBV6-1 CASSPYRETSTDTQYF TGTGCCAGCAGTCCCTACAGGGAGACTAGCACAGATACGCAGTATTTT
13 NA NA TRBJ2-7 TRBV12-3/TRBV12-4 CASSPGWTYEQYF TGTGCCAGCAGCCCCGGCTGGACCTACGAGCAGTACTTC
16 NA NA TRBJ2-1 TRBV24-1 CATSDLPAASYNEQFF TGTGCCACCAGTGATTTACCCGCCGCCTCCTACAATGAGCAGTTCTTC
18 TRBD1 NA TRBJ1-1 TRBV7-6 CASSFRGTDMPLGTEAFF TGTGCCAGCAGCTTCCGCGGGACAGACATGCCCTTGGGCACTGAAGCTTTCTTT
15 NA few TRBJ1-4 TRBV5-5 CASSSQGEPLEKLFF TGTGCCAGCAGCTCCCAGGGAGAGCCGCTCGAAAAACTGTTTTTT
13 NA few TRBJ2-2 TRBV29-1 CSAPGTTTGELFF TGCAGCGCGCCCGGGACCACAACCGGGGAGCTGTTTTTT
16 TRBD2 NA TRBJ2-7 TRBV7-6 CASSLEAGGLSYEQYF TGTGCCAGCAGCTTGGAAGCGGGGGGGCTCTCCTACGAGCAGTACTTC
15 NA few TRBJ2-5 TRBV7-2 CASSLGAQTQETQYF TGTGCCAGCAGCTTAGGGGCCCAAACACAAGAGACCCAGTACTTC
16 NA many TRBJ2-3 TRBV12-3/TRBV12-4 CASTSDPSEGTDTQYF TGTGCCAGCACCTCAGACCCGAGCGAGGGCACAGATACGCAGTATTTT
14 NA many TRBJ2-1 TRBV2 CASSDPGRNNEQFF TGTGCCAGCAGTGACCCGGGCCGGAACAATGAGCAGTTCTTC
15 NA few TRBJ2-7 TRBV7-2 CASSLGSIAGREQYF TGTGCCAGCAGCTTAGGGAGTATAGCAGGGAGAGAGCAGTACTTC
13 NA NA TRBJ2-1 TRBV29-1 CSVESGRSDEQFF TGCAGCGTTGAATCGGGTCGGAGCGATGAGCAGTTCTTC
15 NA NA TRBJ1-2 TRBV7-8 CASSSDGLANYGFTF TGTGCCAGCAGCTCGGACGGATTAGCTAACTATGGCTTCACCTTC
14 TRBD1 many TRBJ2-1 TRBV10-3 CALWTGYSYNEQFF TGTGCCCTCTGGACAGGGTACTCCTACAATGAGCAGTTCTTC
15 NA NA TRBJ2-3 TRBV9 CASSGGLPFSDTQYF TGTGCCAGCAGCGGAGGACTGCCCTTCTCAGATACGCAGTATTTT
15 NA few TRBJ1-2 TRBV4-3 CASSQDPLASLPAHF TGCGCCAGCAGCCAAGACCCCCTAGCCTCCTTGCCTGCTCATTTC
13 NA many TRBJ1-1 TRBV29-1 CSVETALETEAFF TGCAGCGTTGAAACGGCCCTGGAGACTGAAGCTTTCTTT
17 TRBD2 NA TRBJ2-1 TRBV19 CASSTFAGGPSYNEQFF TGTGCCAGTAGTACTTTTGCGGGGGGGCCCTCCTACAATGAGCAGTTCTTC
14 NA few TRBJ2-5 TRBV25-1 CASSGRDPQETQYF TGTGCCAGCAGTGGACGGGACCCCCAAGAGACCCAGTACTTC
18 NA many TRBJ2-7 TRBV4-2 CASSLGHSKGVFLDEQYF TGTGCCAGCAGCCTGGGACATTCGAAAGGAGTTTTTCTGGACGAGCAGTACTTC
17 TRBD2 NA TRBJ2-3 TRBV7-2 CASSLAWREVPTDTQYF TGTGCCAGCAGCTTAGCGTGGCGGGAGGTACCGACAGATACGCAGTATTTT
17 TRBD2 few TRBJ2-5 TRBV20-1 CSARARGLVGPQETQYF TGCAGTGCTAGAGCCAGGGGACTAGTCGGCCCGCAAGAGACCCAGTACTTC
17 NA few TRBJ2-3 TRBV23-1 CASPWDGRRASTDTQYF TGCGCCAGCCCCTGGGACGGACGTCGAGCTAGCACAGATACGCAGTATTTT
14 NA many TRBJ1-1 TRBV2 CASSELTGRTEAFF TGTGCCAGCAGTGAACTCACCGGGAGGACTGAAGCTTTCTTT
13 NA many TRBJ2-3 TRBV6-5 CASSYSITDTQYF TGTGCCAGCAGTTACTCAATCACAGATACGCAGTATTTT
13 TRBD1 NA TRBJ2-1 TRBV25-1 CASSDDRVNEQFF TGTGCCAGCAGTGACGACAGGGTCAATGAGCAGTTCTTC
18 TRBD2 NA TRBJ2-7 TRBV13 CARRPRGEGLAGVHEQYF TGTGCCCGCAGACCTCGAGGGGAGGGACTAGCGGGAGTACACGAGCAGTACTTC
15 NA many TRBJ2-7 TRBV7-2 CASTITVGDPYEQYF TGTGCCAGCACTATAACAGTGGGGGACCCCTACGAGCAGTACTTC
15 NA few TRBJ2-3 TRBV20-1 CSARGPTKLADTQYF TGCAGTGCTAGGGGACCGACCAAACTTGCAGATACGCAGTATTTT
14 NA NA TRBJ2-3 TRBV6-2/TRBV6-3 CASSPTLRGDTQYF TGTGCCAGCAGTCCGACCCTCAGGGGAGATACGCAGTATTTT
13 NA few TRBJ2-1 TRBV27 CASGPGLYNEQFF TGTGCCAGCGGCCCGGGGCTTTACAATGAGCAGTTCTTC
12 NA many TRBJ2-5 TRBV6-7 CASSYISKAQYF TGTGCCAGCAGTTACATCAGTAAGGCCCAGTACTTC
16 TRBD2 NA TRBJ2-1 TRBV20-1 CSATGLLAEGPNEQFF TGCAGTGCTACTGGCTTACTAGCGGAGGGCCCCAATGAGCAGTTCTTC
11 NA few TRBJ1-1 TRBV6-6 CASGVGTEAFF TGTGCCAGCGGGGTAGGCACTGAAGCTTTCTTT
15 TRBD2 medium-sized TRBJ2-7 TRBV5-1 CASSLTSGVSYEQYF TGCGCCAGCAGCTTGACTAGCGGGGTCTCCTACGAGCAGTACTTC
14 NA many TRBJ2-7 TRBV21-1 CASSSHGIGYEQYF TGTGCCAGCAGCAGTCACGGAATTGGCTACGAGCAGTACTTC
11 NA NA TRBJ2-1 TRBV12-3/TRBV12-4 CASSLWGEQFF TGTGCCAGCAGTTTATGGGGTGAGCAGTTCTTC
15 TRBD1 many TRBJ1-1 TRBV9 CASSARQGPVTEAFF TGTGCCAGCAGCGCACGACAGGGGCCGGTCACTGAAGCTTTCTTT